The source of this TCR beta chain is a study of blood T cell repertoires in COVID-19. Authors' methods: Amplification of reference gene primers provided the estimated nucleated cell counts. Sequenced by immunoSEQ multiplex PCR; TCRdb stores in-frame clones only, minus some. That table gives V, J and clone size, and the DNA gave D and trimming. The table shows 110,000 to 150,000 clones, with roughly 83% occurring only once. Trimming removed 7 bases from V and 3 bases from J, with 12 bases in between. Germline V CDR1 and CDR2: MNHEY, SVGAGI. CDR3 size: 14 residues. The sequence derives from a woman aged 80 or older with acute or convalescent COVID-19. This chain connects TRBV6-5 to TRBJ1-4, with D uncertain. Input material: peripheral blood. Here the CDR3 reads CASMPGFANEKLFF. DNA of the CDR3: TGTGCCAGCATGCCGGGATTTGCTAATGAAAAACTGTTTTTT.